The 32 T cell receptor beta chains presented below share a single source sample, sequenced in a study of Ad26.COV2.S vaccination and SARS-CoV-2 variants. Produced via immunoSEQ multiplex PCR; TCRdb's table is partial and in-frame only. Here the sample spans some 640,000 clones, around 90% being singletons. Noted treatment: roughly 19 received Ad26.COV2.S at low or high dose, single or two shots; about 5 received placebo; per-sample allocation not given. After the first vaccine or placebo injection, samples were drawn on day 63. This specimen was peripheral blood, taken in a trial of Ad26.COV2.S vaccine versus placebo. These receptors were obtained from a person aged 18 to 59 who received the Ad26.COV2.S COVID-19 vaccine or a placebo.

This chain connects TRBV24-1 to TRBJ1-2; a possible D gene is TRBD1 (6 bases). CDR1 is KGHDR and CDR2 is SFDVKD in the germline V gene. The CDR3 runs to 16 residues. V shed 4 bases and J shed 1 base, with 15 bases lying between them. As DNA, the CDR3 is TGTGCCACCAGTGACCCTGACAGGCTAAGTAACTATGGCTACACCTTC. Protein product: CATSDPDRLSNYGYTF.

On this clone: Other DNA sequences in this specimen translate into the identical CDR3. The V call is TRBV10-3, the J call TRBJ1-1; tentatively, D is TRBD1 (6 bases). Germline assignment: CDR1 ENHRY and CDR2 SYGVKD. There are 12 residues in the CDR3. With 3 bases removed from V and 4 bases from J, the gap between germline ends came to 6 bases. CDR3 bases: TGTGCCATCAGTGAAGGGGGCACTGAAGCTTTCTTT. Protein sequence: CAISEGGTEAFF.

The chain links TRBV10-3 to TRBJ2-5, with TRBD2 matching 11 bases. Trimming took 4 bases from V and 1 from J; bases not matched to a gene: 2. This CDR3 is 15 amino acids long. Germline loops: CDR1 ENHRY, CDR2 SYGVKD. The CDR3 loop reads CAISGTSGFQETQYF. For the CDR3, the DNA is TGTGCCATCAGTGGGACTAGCGGGTTCCAAGAGACCCAGTACTTC.

The sample holds one count of this clone. The chain couples TRBV6-5 to TRBJ2-2, with D unresolved. CDR3 length equals 14 residues. Germline values: CDR1 MNHEY, CDR2 SVGAGI. The V end was cut by 4 bases, the J end by 7 bases, with 13 bases between. The DNA of the CDR3 is TGTGCCAGCAGTTCCCTTATCCTGGTCGGGGAGCTGTTTTTT. It specifies CASSSLILVGELFF.

This rearrangement joins TRBV5-6 to TRBJ1-4; D might be TRBD1 (5 bases). CDR3 length: 15 amino acids. The germline CDR1 and CDR2 sequences are SGHDT and YYEEEE. Trimming stripped 1 base from V and 8 bases from J, with 15 bases between. The CDR3 DNA reads TGTGCCAGCAGCTTGAGGGAGGGGATTAAGGAAAAACTGTTTTTT. Amino acid sequence: CASSLREGIKEKLFF. The entire variable domain, with the rest obtained from reference TRBV5-6 and TRBJ1-4, is as follows: DAGVTQSPTHLIKTRGQQVTLRCSPKSGHDTVSWYQQALGQGPQFIFQYYEEEERQRGNFPDRFSGHQFPNYSSELNVNALLLGDSALYLCASSLREGIKEKLFFGSGTQLSVL.

The chain combines TRBV7-9 with TRBJ1-4, with 10 bases fitting TRBD1. The CDR3 sequence is 17 residues long. The V and J ends lost 1 base and 5 bases, in that order; junction bases with no gene match: 7. Germline V gene sequence: CDR1 SEHNR, CDR2 FQNEAQ (reference sequence). The CDR3 reads CASSLGGTGAWNEKLFF. CDR3 in DNA: TGTGCCAGCAGCTTAGGGGGGACAGGGGCATGGAATGAAAAACTGTTTTTT.

The chain links TRBV18 to TRBJ2-7; D might be TRBD1 or TRBD2, each matching 5 bases. There are 18 residues in the CDR3. Germline CDR1 reads KGHSH; CDR2 reads LQKENI. The V end was cut by 6 bases, the J end by 3 bases, with 27 bases between. CDR3 coding DNA: TGTGCCAGCTCGCCGAACACCGGGACGGCTTTGTATAACTACGAGCAGTACTTC. This gives the protein CASSPNTGTALYNYEQYF.

The chain carries TRBV15 and TRBJ1-6; 7 nucleotides line up with TRBD1. This CDR3 region has 17 residues. V trimming: 4 bases; J trimming: 0 bases; junction bases outside the gene matches: 6. Germline CDR1 and CDR2: LNHNV and YYDKDF (reference sequence). The CDR3 DNA reads as TGTGCCACCAGCACTCCCCGACAGGGCTCCTATAATTCACCCCTCCACTTT. Its translation is CATSTPRQGSYNSPLHF.

The chain couples TRBV5-5 to TRBJ2-7; 9 bases are a match to TRBD2. Germline V gene data show CDR1 as SGHKS and CDR2 as YYEKEE (reference sequence). V gave up 3 bases and J gave up 2 bases; unmatched junction bases: 12. The CDR3 has 17 residues. CDR3 sequence reads: CASSWAGGQDFTYEQYF. The CDR3 nucleotides are TGTGCCAGCAGCTGGGCGGGAGGGCAAGATTTCACCTACGAGCAGTACTTC.

The rearrangement links TRBV6-5 to TRBJ2-5; D remains unclear. There are 15 residues in the CDR3. Trimming left V 5 bases short and J 5 bases short, with 18 bases between. CDR1 is MNHEY, CDR2 SVGAGI, per germline. The CDR3 reads CASSQFAVLGETQYF. CDR3 coding DNA: TGTGCCAGCAGTCAATTTGCAGTCTTAGGGGAGACCCAGTACTTC.

The V gene is TRBV9, the J gene TRBJ1-5, with unresolved D. The germline V gene encodes CDR1 SGDLS and CDR2 YYNGEE. This CDR3 has 14 amino acids. V dropped 5 bases and J dropped 2 bases, with 11 bases sitting between them. The CDR3 nucleotides read TGTGCCAGCAGTCCCTGGGGAGGCAATCAGCCCCAGCATTTT. Protein: CASSPWGGNQPQHF.

The chain joins TRBV20-1 to TRBJ2-1; TRBD2 matches at 7 bases. The CDR3 consists of 14 residues. Per the germline V gene, CDR1 is DFQATT and CDR2 is SNEGSKA (reference sequence). J lost 8 bases, V lost 3 bases, and 10 bases had no gene match. The CDR3 spells CSASVPKRGDEQFF. The CDR3 nucleotides are TGCAGTGCTAGTGTTCCCAAGCGGGGAGATGAGCAGTTCTTC.

This clone was counted once. The chain combines TRBV6-2 or TRBV6-3 with TRBJ1-2, with TRBD1 as a possible D gene (5 bases). This CDR3 is built from 14 residues. The V gene lost 2 bases and the J gene lost 6 bases, with 13 bases spanning the gap. CDR1 is MNHEY, CDR2 SVGEGT, per germline. CDR3 DNA sequence: TGTGCCAGCAGTTACAGTCCAGGGCTCAATGGCTACACCTTC. Amino acid sequence: CASSYSPGLNGYTF.

This clone has a single count. This rearrangement joins TRBV30 to TRBJ2-3; 12 nucleotides match TRBD2. V lost 2 bases to trimming and J lost 5 bases; unmatched junction nucleotides: 11. The CDR3 is 17 amino acids. CDR1 is GTSNPN, CDR2 SVGIG, per germline (reference sequence). In DNA form, the CDR3 reads TGTGCCTGGAGTCGAACCCGGACTAGCGGGGAACAAGATACGCAGTATTTT. Its translation: CAWSRTRTSGEQDTQYF.

V gene TRBV6-5 combines with J gene TRBJ1-3; maybe TRBD1 (6 bases). Germline V gene data show CDR1 as MNHEY and CDR2 as SVGAGI. V gave up 8 bases and J gave up 0 bases, with 11 bases separating them. The CDR3 loop spans 14 amino acids. DNA for the CDR3: TGTGCCAGCCAGGGGCCCTCCTCTGGAAACACCATATATTTT. Protein product: CASQGPSSGNTIYF.

This clone was picked up a small number of times. The sample contains more than one DNA sequence encoding this CDR3. This chain connects TRBV7-3 to TRBJ1-1, with no clear D. With 5 bases removed from V and 1 base from J, the gap between germline ends came to 8 bases. The CDR3 length is 13 residues. Germline loops: CDR1 SGHTA, CDR2 FQGTGA. The CDR3 region has the DNA TGTGCCAGCAGCCTACTGGGGAACACTGAAGCTTTCTTT. Translating it yields CASSLLGNTEAFF.

This clone was detected once. The genes are TRBV6-5 and TRBJ1-3, with no clear D. V lost 4 bases and J lost 0, with 10 bases in between. Germline V CDR1 and CDR2: MNHEY, SVGAGI. This CDR3 region has 15 residues. As DNA, the CDR3 is TGTGCCAGCAGTTTGAGTATACGCTCTGGAAACACCATATATTTT. It is translated as CASSLSIRSGNTIYF.

Regarding this clone: Other nucleotide sequences in the sample specify the same CDR3. The chain couples TRBV5-1 to TRBJ1-1; no firm D call. CDR1 is SGHRS, CDR2 YFSETQ, per germline. Trimming took 0 bases from V and 5 from J, leaving 5 bases between them. The CDR3 sequence is 12 residues long. DNA of the CDR3: TGCGCCAGCAGCTTGGGACGGACTGAAGCTTTCTTT. This translates into CASSLGRTEAFF.

The rearrangement uses TRBV3-1 (or the pseudogene TRBV3-2) and TRBJ2-7, with 8 positions matching TRBD1. With V trimmed by 4 bases and J by 4 bases, 9 bases remained unmatched. Looked up from germline, CDR1 is LGHDT and CDR2 is YNNKEL (reference sequence). The CDR3 is 15 amino acids. The CDR3 DNA is TGTGCCAGCAGCCTGAGGACAGGGAGAAGGTACGAGCAGTACTTC. Protein sequence: CASSLRTGRRYEQYF.

V is TRBV29-1 and J is TRBJ2-2; TRBD2 agrees at 16 bases. Germline V gene data show CDR1 as SQVTM and CDR2 as ANQGSEA. The CDR3 runs 16 residues. V gave up 7 bases and J gave up 1 base; unmatched junction bases: 3. CDR3 in amino acids: CSGGTSGGVNTGELFF. Written as DNA, the CDR3 is TGCAGCGGCGGGACTAGCGGGGGGGTGAACACCGGGGAGCTGTTTTTT.

This chain uses TRBV2 with TRBJ1-5; D gene uncertain. The germline V and J ends were trimmed by 5 bases and 1 base, with 6 bases remaining between them. From germline, CDR1 is SNHLY and CDR2 FYNNEI. This CDR3 is 13 amino acids long. CDR3 bases: TGTGCCAGCAGTCCGGACAGCAATCAGCCCCAGCATTTT. Translating gives CASSPDSNQPQHF.

V is TRBV10-3 and J is TRBJ1-3; the match to TRBD1 covers 9 bases. Trimming took 9 bases from V and 3 from J; bases not matched to a gene: 12. CDR3 length: 16 amino acids. From germline, CDR1 is ENHRY and CDR2 SYGVKD. The CDR3 coding sequence is TGTGCCATTGTGGAGGGACAGGGTGTTGGTGGAAACACCATATATTTT. Its translation is CAIVEGQGVGGNTIYF.

The chain uses TRBV11-1 and TRBJ2-1, with 10 bases matching TRBD2. Per the germline V gene, CDR1 is SGHAT and CDR2 is FQDESV (reference sequence). The ends lost 2 bases at V and 6 bases at J; junction bases unmatched: 4. CDR3 length: 15 residues. In DNA, the CDR3 is TGTGCCAGCAGCTTAAAGCTAGCGGGGGTCAATGAGCAGTTCTTC. Translated, it gives CASSLKLAGVNEQFF.

The chain is built from TRBV7-9 and TRBJ1-4; TRBD1 aligns across 9 bases. CDR3 length: 17 amino acids. Germline V CDR1 and CDR2: SEHNR, FQNEAQ (reference sequence). V lost 4 bases, J lost 1 base, and 7 bases stayed unmatched. CDR3 protein: CASSSGTGIETNEKLFF. The CDR3 DNA reads TGTGCCAGCAGCTCCGGGACAGGGATTGAAACTAATGAAAAACTGTTTTTT.

The rearrangement uses TRBV19 and TRBJ2-5; 8 bases agree with TRBD2. Trimming cost V 9 bases and J 5 bases; bases outside gene matches: 14. The CDR3 extends over 15 amino acids. CDR1 is LNHDA and CDR2 is SQIVND in the germline V gene (reference sequence). CDR3 sequence reads: CASRRGGRSSETQYF. As DNA, the CDR3 is TGTGCCAGCCGCCGGGGGGGCCGATCCTCCGAGACCCAGTACTTC.

The V call is TRBV6-5, the J call TRBJ2-1; 8 nucleotides agree with TRBD2. CDR1 and CDR2 (germline): MNHEY, SVGAGI. The J segment lost 7 bases and the V segment lost 6 bases, leaving 11 bases of the junction unmatched. The CDR3 covers 15 residues. The CDR3 DNA is TGTGCCAGCAGAAACCAGCGGGGGTCTTTTAATGAGCAGTTCTTC. Translated, it gives CASRNQRGSFNEQFF.

This clone was recorded only once. The chain uses TRBV29-1 and TRBJ1-2; D is unclear. This CDR3 contains 12 residues. In germline, CDR1 is SQVTM, CDR2 ANQGSEA. The ends were cut back, 5 bases at V and 3 bases at J, with 10 bases in the middle. DNA for the CDR3: TGCAGCGTTCGAGGTGACTACTATGGCTACACCTTC. This sequence encodes CSVRGDYYGYTF.

J is TRBJ2-3 and V is TRBV11-3; D remains ambiguous. The CDR3 covers 13 residues. Trimming left V 5 bases short and J 6 bases short, with 12 bases between. Germline V gene lookup returns CDR1 SGHNT and CDR2 YENEEA. The CDR3 DNA follows: TGTGCCAGCAGCCAACCCCCCCGGGATACGCAGTATTTT. Protein: CASSQPPRDTQYF.

The chain employs TRBV7-2 and TRBJ2-1; 8 bases are a match to TRBD2. The V gene end was trimmed by 5 bases and the J gene end by 12 bases; junction bases not matched to a gene: 9. This CDR3 contains 13 residues. Germline assignment: CDR1 SGHTA and CDR2 FQGNSA. DNA for the CDR3: TGTGCCAGCAGCCCTCCGGGGGGGGTTTGGCAGTTCTTC. This gives the protein CASSPPGGVWQFF.

V is TRBV3-1 (or the pseudogene TRBV3-2) and J is TRBJ2-7; 9 nucleotides match TRBD1. Germline V gene sequence: CDR1 LGHDT, CDR2 YNNKEL (reference sequence). Trimming cost V 5 bases and J 3 bases; bases outside gene matches: 8. The CDR3 loop spans 15 amino acids. CDR3 amino acids: CASSEQGATLYEQYF. In DNA form, the CDR3 reads TGTGCCAGCAGCGAACAGGGGGCGACCCTCTACGAGCAGTACTTC.

This chain uses TRBV6-2 or TRBV6-3 with TRBJ1-1; unclear D gene. V lost 0 bases to trimming and J lost 5 bases, with 13 bases between them. Looked up from germline, CDR1 is MNHEY and CDR2 is SVGEGT. This CDR3 comprises 15 residues. CDR3 protein: CASSYSKGQGTEAFF. CDR3 nucleotides: TGTGCCAGCAGTTACTCGAAAGGCCAAGGGACTGAAGCTTTCTTT.

V gene TRBV7-6 combines with J gene TRBJ1-2; the D is unclear. CDR3 length: 14 residues. Trimming pared 2 bases from V and 4 bases from J, leaving 11 bases between. Germline V lookup: CDR1 SGHVS, CDR2 FNYEAQ. The CDR3 DNA sequence: TGTGCCAGCAGCTTATTTCCAGACTTCTATGGCTACACCTTC. Encoded protein: CASSLFPDFYGYTF.